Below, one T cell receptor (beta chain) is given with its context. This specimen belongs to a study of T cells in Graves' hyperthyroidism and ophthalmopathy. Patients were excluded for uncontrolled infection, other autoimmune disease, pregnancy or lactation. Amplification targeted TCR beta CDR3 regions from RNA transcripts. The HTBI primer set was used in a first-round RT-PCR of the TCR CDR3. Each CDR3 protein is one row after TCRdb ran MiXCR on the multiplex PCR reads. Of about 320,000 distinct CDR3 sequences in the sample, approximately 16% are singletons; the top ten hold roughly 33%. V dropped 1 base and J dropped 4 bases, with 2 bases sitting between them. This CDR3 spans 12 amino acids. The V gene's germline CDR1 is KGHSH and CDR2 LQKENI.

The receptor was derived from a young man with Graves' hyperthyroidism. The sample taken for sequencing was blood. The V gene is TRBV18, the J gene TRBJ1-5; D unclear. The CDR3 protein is CASSPLNQPQHF. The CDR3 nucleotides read TGTGCCAGCTCACCACTTAATCAGCCCCAGCATTTT.